Below, 21 T cell receptor beta chains from the same sample are listed, as sequenced in a study of spatial heterogeneity in lung cancer. Time point here: sample taken at primary tumor resection. Extraction of whole RNA from tumor, nontumor lung or frozen PBMC preceded unsorted sequencing. One entry per CDR3 protein results from TCRdb running MiXCR on the 5' RACE reads. The sample lists more than 80,000 distinct CDR3 sequences; roughly 12% were seen once. Sequences were derived from PBMCs, sampled at surgery. The source is a male donor with early-stage non-small cell lung cancer.

This clonotype was detected a few times. The chain couples TRBV20-1 to TRBJ2-1, with TRBD2 as a possible D gene (6 bases). The germline V and J ends were trimmed by 3 bases and 6 bases, with 15 bases remaining between them. CDR1 and CDR2 (germline): DFQATT, SNEGSKA (reference sequence). The CDR3 is made up of 14 amino acids. The CDR3 nucleotides read TGCAGTGCTAGTTTCGCGGTGGGGGGCAATGAGCAGTTCTTC. This sequence encodes CSASFAVGGNEQFF.

Many counts were recorded for this clonotype. The chain recombines TRBV27 with TRBJ2-3; 9 bases align to TRBD1. The CDR3 totals 15 residues. Germline CDR1 MNHEY, CDR2 SMNVEV (reference sequence). V shed 4 bases and J 5 bases; nucleotides not matched to a gene: 7. The CDR3 DNA follows: TGTGCCAGCAGTTCTAAACAGGGGGCTCGAGATACGCAGTATTTT. Translated, it gives CASSSKQGARDTQYF.

The rearrangement links TRBV7-9 to TRBJ2-5; tentatively, D is TRBD2 (7 bases). The CDR3 covers 13 residues. Trimming removed 5 bases from V and 5 bases from J, with 12 bases in between. The germline CDR1 and CDR2 sequences are SEHNR and FQNEAQ (reference sequence). CDR3 bases: TGTGCCAGCAGCCCACAGGGAGGGGAGACCCAGTACTTC. This encodes CASSPQGGETQYF.

This clonotype was seen at least ten times. This chain uses TRBV20-1 with TRBJ1-1; unclear D gene. V was trimmed by 6 bases and J by 3 bases, leaving 11 bases between them. The CDR3 has 12 amino acids. Germline CDR1 is DFQATT and CDR2 is SNEGSKA (reference sequence). This CDR3 reads CSAGIRDTEAFF. CDR3 DNA sequence: TGCAGTGCAGGGATTCGGGACACTGAAGCTTTCTTT.

V and J are TRBV6-1 and TRBJ2-3; 8 positions agree with TRBD2. Germline V gene sequence: CDR1 MNHNS, CDR2 SASEGT. This CDR3 contains 15 residues. V shed 2 bases, J shed 2 bases, and the junction held 3 bases outside the gene matches. The CDR3 DNA is TGTGCCAGCAGTGAAAGCGGGGGCTCCACAGATACGCAGTATTTT. This encodes CASSESGGSTDTQYF.

This clonotype was picked up many times. The V gene is TRBV12-3 or TRBV12-4, the J gene TRBJ1-5; no definite D call. Trimming cost V 3 bases and J 0 bases, with 6 bases left between them. This CDR3 has 14 amino acids. CDR3 DNA sequence: TGTGCCAGCAGTTTGAGAGATAGCAATCAGCCCCAGCATTTT. Protein product: CASSLRDSNQPQHF.

The V and J genes are TRBV29-1 and TRBJ2-3; TRBD2 matches 11 bases. The CDR3 covers 19 residues. The trim removed 8 bases at V and 4 bases at J, leaving 23 bases unmatched. CDR1 and CDR2 from the germline V gene are SQVTM and ANQGSEA. The CDR3 here is CSFSLGTIAGGPIADTQYF. The CDR3 region has the DNA TGCAGCTTTTCCCTGGGGACTATAGCGGGAGGGCCGATCGCAGATACGCAGTATTTT.

In its sample, this clonotype was seen a few times. J is TRBJ1-1 and V is TRBV29-1; D possibly corresponds to TRBD1 (5 bases). Germline values: CDR1 SQVTM, CDR2 ANQGSEA. V lost 4 bases to trimming and J lost 0 bases, with 15 bases between them. The CDR3 spans 15 residues. CDR3 nucleotide sequence: TGCAGCGTTGTGGGGGGGTCCATCATGAACACTGAAGCTTTCTTT. The encoded protein is CSVVGGSIMNTEAFF. Looking up the rest from reference TRBV29-1 and TRBJ1-1 gives the full variable domain: SAVISQKPSRDICQRGTSLTIQCQVDSQVTMMFWYRQQPGQSLTLIATANQGSEATYESGFVIDKFPISRPNLTFSTLTVSNMSPEDSSIYLCSVVGGSIMNTEAFFGQGTRLTVV.

The chain employs TRBV25-1 and TRBJ2-7; TRBD1 might be the D (6 bases). Germline-derived CDR1 and CDR2 are MGHDK and SYGVNS. The germline V and J ends were trimmed by 2 bases and 3 bases, with 11 bases remaining between them. The CDR3 has 14 residues. The CDR3 loop is CASSELGANYEQYF. Here the CDR3 DNA reads TGTGCCAGCAGTGAACTGGGGGCTAACTACGAGCAGTACTTC.

This chain uses TRBV7-9 with TRBJ2-4; TRBD1 is a possible D gene (5 bases). Germline V gene data show CDR1 as SEHNR and CDR2 as FQNEAQ (reference sequence). This CDR3 is 13 amino acids long. The V and J ends lost 4 bases and 3 bases respectively, with 7 bases between them. CDR3 in amino acids: CASSSGRKNIQYF. CDR3 sequence (DNA): TGTGCCAGCAGCTCAGGGCGCAAAAACATTCAGTACTTC. Using reference TRBV7-9 and TRBJ2-4 for the parts outside the CDR3, the full variable domain is DTGVSQNPRHKITKRGQNVTFRCDPISEHNRLYWYRQTLGQGPEFLTYFQNEAQLEKSRLLSDRFSAERPKGSFSTLEIQRTEQGDSAMYLCASSSGRKNIQYFGAGTRLSVL.

This clonotype was recorded many times. The rearrangement joins TRBV28 to TRBJ1-4; TRBD1 might be the D (6 bases). Germline lookup yields CDR1 MDHEN and CDR2 SYDVKM. This CDR3 is built from 14 residues. V was pared by 11 bases and J by 0 bases, with 13 bases between. The CDR3 DNA is TGTGCCGTCAGAGGGGGTGCAACTAATGAAAAACTGTTTTTT. Translated: CAVRGGATNEKLFF.

In this sample, this clonotype turned up many times. The chain has TRBV5-4 and TRBJ2-5, with 8 bases that match TRBD1. Unmatched junction bases numbered 9, after V lost 0 bases and J lost 5 bases. This CDR3 is 16 amino acids long. Germline V CDR1 and CDR2: SGHNT, YYREEE (reference sequence). CDR3 loop: CASSLVDRALGETQYF. CDR3 nucleotide sequence: TGTGCCAGCAGCTTGGTGGACAGGGCTCTGGGGGAGACCCAGTACTTC.

This clonotype was counted only a few times. This chain uses TRBV12-3 or TRBV12-4 with TRBJ2-1; no firm D call. Between the trimmed V and J ends, which lost 2 bases and 6 bases, there was a span of 14 bases. The CDR3 sequence is 15 residues long. The chain's CDR3 is CASSLYGSGRNEQFF. The CDR3 region has the DNA TGTGCCAGCAGTTTATACGGTTCGGGTCGCAATGAGCAGTTCTTC.

The chain has TRBV5-1 and TRBJ1-1; weak D call: TRBD1 (6 bases). Between the trimmed V and J ends, which lost 4 bases and 7 bases, there was a span of 14 bases. This CDR3 comprises 13 residues. Germline CDR1 and CDR2: SGHRS and YFSETQ. The CDR3 region is CASSAGGSGEAFF. DNA for the CDR3: TGCGCCAGCAGCGCGGGGGGCTCTGGTGAAGCTTTCTTT.

The rearrangement uses TRBV7-2 and TRBJ2-2; the D is unclear. The germline V gene has CDR1 SGHTA and CDR2 FQGNSA. This CDR3 comprises 13 residues. Trimming removed 5 bases at V and 3 bases at J, with 7 bases between. The CDR3 DNA reads as TGTGCCAGCAGCCCCCCCTACACCGGGGAGCTGTTTTTT. It codes for CASSPPYTGELFF.

V is TRBV9 and J is TRBJ1-1; no clear D. V was pared by 4 bases and J by 6 bases, with 16 bases between. The CDR3 has 14 residues. Germline V gene data show CDR1 as SGDLS and CDR2 as YYNGEE. CDR3 coding DNA: TGTGCCAGCAGCCCGTACCAAACTCTGGCTGAAGCTTTCTTT. Translated, it gives CASSPYQTLAEAFF.

This clonotype was counted a few times. V is TRBV12-3 or TRBV12-4 and J is TRBJ2-3, with TRBD2 matching over 9 bases. V lost 3 bases to trimming and J lost 4 bases; unmatched junction nucleotides: 17. CDR3 size: 19 residues. This chain's CDR3 is CASSLSSGDRTHHPDTQYF. CDR3 coding DNA: TGTGCCAGCAGTTTGTCTAGCGGGGATCGGACCCACCACCCAGATACGCAGTATTTT.

The rearrangement links TRBV6-2 or TRBV6-3 to TRBJ2-5; TRBD1 matches 9 bases. The CDR3 covers 15 residues. Germline-derived CDR1 and CDR2 are MNHEY and SVGEGT. Trimming at V came to 5 bases and at J to 5 bases, leaving 9 bases not matched to a gene. The CDR3 DNA reads TGTGCCAGCAGTCAGACAGGGGGGTTGAGGGAGACCCAGTACTTC. Translating gives CASSQTGGLRETQYF.

This rearrangement joins TRBV11-2 to TRBJ2-3, with 10 nucleotides matching TRBD2. Germline lookup yields CDR1 SGHAT and CDR2 FQNNGV. V lost 5 bases, J lost 3 bases, and 11 bases stayed unmatched. This CDR3 is 17 amino acids long. CDR3 sequence (DNA): TGTGCCAGCAGCCATCTGGGCCTAGCGGGGGAAACAGATACGCAGTATTTT. Its protein product is CASSHLGLAGETDTQYF.

The V and J genes are TRBV28 and TRBJ1-2, with no clear D. The CDR3 totals 15 residues. V lost 6 bases and J lost 0, with 14 bases in between. From germline, CDR1 is MDHEN and CDR2 SYDVKM. For the CDR3, the DNA is TGTGCCAGCAGCGGTCCCTGGAGCGCTAACTATGGCTACACCTTC. Translated: CASSGPWSANYGYTF.

Only a few counts were recorded for this clonotype. V gene TRBV3-1 combines with J gene TRBJ2-2; D gene ambiguous. The germline V gene has CDR1 LGHDT and CDR2 YNNKEL (reference sequence). The CDR3 covers 15 residues. V dropped 4 bases and J dropped 0 bases, with 9 bases sitting between them. This CDR3 is CASSPVRANTGELFF. The CDR3 DNA reads TGTGCCAGCAGCCCTGTCCGGGCGAACACCGGGGAGCTGTTTTTT. The variable domain in full, with the rest retrieved from reference TRBV3-1 and TRBJ2-2, is DTAVSQTPKYLVTQMGNDKSIKCEQNLGHDTMYWYKQDSKKFLKIMFSYNNKELIINETVPNRFSPKSPDKAHLNLHINSLELGDSAVYFCASSPVRANTGELFFGEGSRLTVL.